The rows below give T cell receptor beta chains drawn from one sample of a study of blood T cell repertoires in COVID-19. This table comes from immunoSEQ multiplex PCR, and its TCRdb copy is limited to in-frame clones, with some not included. The profile shows 90,000 to 120,000 clones, about 87% of them singletons. Sequencing used peripheral blood. The receptors shown here come from a man in his forties or fifties with active or convalescent COVID-19. Each CDR3 is given with its conserved first and last residue.

V	J	CDR3
TRBV19	TRBJ1-1	CASSSLRGNTEAFF
TRBV11-3	TRBJ2-3	CASSQTGGTQYF
TRBV25-1	TRBJ2-5	CASRGHPLETQYF
TRBV5-4	TRBJ2-3	CASSRLGGVEDTQYF
TRBV15	TRBJ2-3	CATSRTGQGADTQYF
TRBV9	TRBJ2-7	CASSVATGSPYEQYF
TRBV7-2	TRBJ1-2	CASSLAWQDYGYTF
TRBV10-1	TRBJ2-2	CASSQSGTGELFF
TRBV11-2	TRBJ2-3	CASSFVGGPDTQYF
TRBV5-1	TRBJ1-1	CASSFNRGTEAFF
TRBV18	TRBJ2-7	CASSPRDRDYEQYF
TRBV7-2	TRBJ1-6	CASSSDSSGSPLHF
TRBV5-8	TRBJ2-5	CASSYWGHETQYF
TRBV3-1/TRBV3-2	TRBJ1-4	CASSQQGAQGEKLFF
TRBV9	TRBJ1-2	CASSAQGQGSTHNTF
TRBV5-6	TRBJ1-2	CASSWGQSNYGYTF
TRBV11-3	TRBJ1-1	CASSLEGQRTFF
TRBV7-8	TRBJ1-1	CASSGQNRGRVWTEAFF
TRBV13	TRBJ2-3	CASSLRLAGGFPRTDTQYF
TRBV5-1	TRBJ2-3	CASSLEGKGTDTQYF
TRBV7-9	TRBJ1-1	CASIPTGDTEAFF
TRBV10-3	TRBJ2-3	CAIRGQGGTTDTQYF
TRBV21-1	TRBJ2-5	CASSKRGQGALKTQYF
TRBV12-3/TRBV12-4	TRBJ1-2	CASSSGTNGYTF
TRBV10-3	TRBJ1-3	CAIRRTGAGNTIYF
TRBV24-1	TRBJ2-1	CATSGGGLEQFF
TRBV7-9	TRBJ2-1	CASSLGTASYNEQFF
TRBV7-2	TRBJ2-2	CASSLVGGSNTGELFF
TRBV7-6	TRBJ2-5	CASSYGLGRQETQYF